This TCR beta chain stems from a study of T cells expressing NK-cell markers. The CDR3 has 13 residues. CDR1 and CDR2 from the germline V gene are DFQATT and SNEGSKA (reference sequence). Overall study results and limits: In several donors, dominant clonotypes made up about 25-65% of CD3+CD56-NKG2C+ cells.

Turning to this clonotype: What it binds is not known.

TCRdb re-called the 5' RACE reads and catalogs CDR3 proteins one per entry, DNA excluded. The sample has 200,000 to 300,000 distinct CDR3 sequences. Input material: blood T cells: a sorted CD56 or NKG2C T cell subset, CD4+ or CD8+ T cells, or bulk PBMC T cells (not recorded which). This sequence joins TRBV20-1 and TRBJ2-7. This TCR derives from a woman between 18 and 69 years old in good health. The CDR3: CSASSRGAYEQYF.